A selection of T cell receptor beta chains follows, all from one sample in a study of OX40 agonist ivuxolimab in advanced cancers. Libraries were prepared by immunoSEQ multiplex PCR; TCRdb keeps only in-frame clonotypes and omits some of them. The sample includes about 79,000 clones, approximately 86% of them seen just once. The source was CD4+ or CD8+ T cells sorted from blood, collected in a trial of the OX40 agonist ivuxolimab. The receptors were sampled from an adult with an advanced solid tumor such as melanoma, head and neck, liver or kidney cancer. Both conserved end residues are part of each CDR3. A D gene is named only where the DNA matches it firmly. Some rows have no size entry. The others give once, few or many, or a class for an expanded clone.

D	V	J	size	DNA	CDR3
.	TRBV28	TRBJ2-2	.	TGTGCCAGCAGTTTAAACACCGGGGAGCTGTTTTTT	CASSLNTGELFF
.	TRBV19	TRBJ2-1	.	TGTGCCAGTAGTATAATTAGGGCCAGCGTGGGGGTTGAGCAGTTCTTC	CASSIIRASVGVEQFF
TRBD1	TRBV5-4	TRBJ2-5	.	TGTGCCAGCAGCTTAAGTTGGACAGGGAAAGAGACCCAGTACTTC	CASSLSWTGKETQYF
TRBD2	TRBV7-3	TRBJ2-1	.	TGTGCCAGCAGCCCATCAGCGGGAGGCTACAATGAGCAGTTCTTC	CASSPSAGGYNEQFF
.	TRBV6-6	TRBJ2-3	.	TGTGCCAGCAGTTACCTCGGAGGACCCACAGATACGCAGTATTTT	CASSYLGGPTDTQYF
TRBD2	TRBV19	TRBJ2-7	once	TGTGCCAGTAGTTGGAGCGGGATTGCTGAGCAGTACTTC	CASSWSGIAEQYF
.	TRBV7-2	TRBJ1-2	.	TGTGCCAGCAGCCCTAACCCCCTGGCAGGAGGCGAAGGCTACACCTTC	CASSPNPLAGGEGYTF
.	TRBV7-8	TRBJ2-1	.	TGTGCCAGCAGCCCCACCGCGTGGTTCTACAATGAGCAGTTCTTC	CASSPTAWFYNEQFF
.	TRBV2	TRBJ1-1	.	TGTGCCAGCAGGGGGAGGACAGTTTCCCCACTGCGAACTTTCTTT	CASRGRTVSPLRTFF
.	TRBV2	TRBJ1-6	.	TGTGCCAGCAGTGCGGACGGGGATTCACCCCTCCACTTT	CASSADGDSPLHF
.	TRBV30	TRBJ2-1	.	TGTGCCTGGAGTGAGGGGTTTAATGAGCAGTTCTTC	CAWSEGFNEQFF
.	TRBV19	TRBJ1-1	.	TGTGCCAGTAGTAATCCCGCGAGGGACACTGAAGCTTTCTTT	CASSNPARDTEAFF
.	TRBV15	TRBJ2-1	.	TGTGCCACCAGCAGGGGCCCGATCCCCTACAATGAGCAGTTCTTC	CATSRGPIPYNEQFF
.	TRBV11-3	TRBJ2-5	.	TGTGCCAGCAGCCCGGGCGGAAAGGAGACCCAGTACTTC	CASSPGGKETQYF
.	TRBV30	TRBJ1-1	.	TGTGCCTGGAGCACGGACCTGAACACTGAAGCTTTCTTT	CAWSTDLNTEAFF
.	TRBV18	TRBJ2-3	.	TGTGCCAGCTCACGACTAGGACGGGTCCCGAGGGAGACGCAGTATTTT	CASSRLGRVPRETQYF
.	TRBV7-2	TRBJ1-6	few	TGTGCCAGCAGCTTGGGCAGTGGTTCACCCCTCCACTTT	CASSLGSGSPLHF
TRBD2	TRBV6-1	TRBJ2-2	.	TGTGCCAGCAGCATCGGGACTAGAAACACCGGGGAGCTGTTTTTT	CASSIGTRNTGELFF
.	TRBV5-1	TRBJ2-7	.	TGCGCCAGCAGCTTAAGCGCGTACAACTACGAGCAGTACTTC	CASSLSAYNYEQYF
.	TRBV27	TRBJ1-1	.	TGTGCCAGCAGTTTGTACGGATCAGTTCGAACTTTCTTT	CASSLYGSVRTFF
.	TRBV14	TRBJ2-5	.	TGTGCCAGCAGCCAAGATGGGAGTTACCAAGAGACCCAGTACTTC	CASSQDGSYQETQYF
TRBD2	TRBV28	TRBJ2-7	few	TGTGCCAGCAGTCCCCCGGGGGGTCGGGAGCAGTACTTC	CASSPPGGREQYF
.	TRBV2	TRBJ2-3	.	TGTGCCAGCACCCTGGTAGTGGCAGATACGCAGTATTTT	CASTLVVADTQYF
.	TRBV6-5	TRBJ2-5	.	TGTGCCAGCAGTTACTCGATGCCAGGGGATGTGGAGACCCAGTACTTC	CASSYSMPGDVETQYF
.	TRBV27	TRBJ2-2	many	TGTGCCAGCAGTTTATCCCCTGTGGAGGGTGCCGGGGAGCTGTTTTTT	CASSLSPVEGAGELFF
.	TRBV28	TRBJ2-7	.	TGTGCCAGCAGTGAGGACTACCGGGACAGAACTAACTACGAGCAGTACTTC	CASSEDYRDRTNYEQYF
TRBD2	TRBV7-2	TRBJ2-2	.	TGTGCCAGCAGAGCGGGACGCTCGAGCACCGGGGAGCTGTTTTTT	CASRAGRSSTGELFF